This T cell receptor beta chain was identified during a study of T cells in Graves' hyperthyroidism and ophthalmopathy (dated by TCRdb to the late 2010s). Regarding the research as a whole: Peripheral blood was sampled at the time of initial diagnosis, prior to any treatment. For training and testing, the 95 to 100 patients in the discovery cohort were randomly divided in a 7:3 ratio. To identify TCR V-J signatures that set the groups apart, the researchers used a discovery cohort of 90 to 100 patients, made up of under 45 with Graves' ophthalmopathy and 57 with stable Graves' hyperthyroidism. After sampling, hyperthyroidism patients received methimazole starting at 30 mg daily, and ophthalmopathy patients received high-dose intravenous methylprednisolone. Prospective prediction of ophthalmopathy was tested in an independent validation cohort of fewer than 20 hyperthyroidism patients and 15 to 17 patients who later progressed to ophthalmopathy. The paper reports TCR Vbeta CDR3 sequencing of 140 or so peripheral blood samples: around 41 ophthalmopathy, some 80 hyperthyroidism and around 17 progressor patients. Thyroid tissue and blood T-cell repertoires from about six Graves' hyperthyroidism patients were also compared in the study.

The full study reports these points: Most expanded thyroid clonotypes (frequency above 0.001) were also detected in blood, a finding suggesting that blood repertoires may reflect thyroid immune responses. In cross-validation, a model built on a 13 V-J signature told ophthalmopathy apart from stable hyperthyroidism with approximately 90% sensitivity and around 84% specificity, and in testing the same model reached 80%/75%. No statistical method was used to set the sample size in advance, and investigators knew the group allocation. In validation, the model predicted progression to ophthalmopathy a median of about 6.5 months before onset, with over 60% sensitivity and 72.22% specificity.

Stable Graves' hyperthyroidism was defined as the absence of progression to ophthalmopathy over 18 months of follow-up. Hyperthyroidism patients were newly diagnosed, with disease duration under 2 months, and aged 18 to 65 years. The study excluded patients with uncontrolled infections, other autoimmune diseases, pregnancy or lactation. Diagnoses were based on clinical symptoms, serum thyroxine and TRAb, thyroid ultrasound and orbital computed tomography. PBMCs were isolated from more than 9 ml of fresh peripheral blood by Ficoll-Paque density gradient centrifugation. Trizol reagent was used to extract total RNA, and RNA quality was then checked on an Agilent 2100 Bioanalyzer. This clonotype was recorded many times. The antigen it binds to is not known. Base qualities were left out, and no much larger clone turns up one base away. The TCR beta CDR3 regions were amplified from RNA transcripts. For the first round of RT-PCR on the TCR CDR3, the HTBI primer set was used together with the Qiagen OneStep RT-PCR kit. Libraries were constructed in a second round of multiplex PCR, after which size selection and purification were performed. Sequencing of the libraries was done on an Illumina HiSeq2000 using paired-end 100 bp reads. From the authors' description of their analysis: Raw data were processed with SOAPnuke, discarding reads with adapters, uncalled bases, mean Phred below 15, or no exact constant-primer or identifier match. COPE v1.2.5 was used to merge the high-quality paired reads, and each unique nucleotide sequence was defined as a clonotype. Clonotypes were aligned to IMGT TRBV, TRBD and TRBJ reference segments using MiTCR v1.1. Analysis was restricted to V-J combinations with a frequency above 0.0001, which covered 99% to 99.2% of repertoires. A TCS score was defined as the ratio of F50 (clonal expansion) to E x V (chaos), with BLOSUM62-based TCRdist applied between CDR3 peptides within each V-J. Welch's t-statistics and random forest reduced 500 to 550 V-J features to 13, which were used in a naive Bayes classifier (R e1071). TCRdb trimmed the raw reads at Q25, called clones with MiXCR and kept productive beta chains. Rows matching on CDR3 protein sequence are summarized as one entry with the most common DNA and genes. What appears here as the V and J calls and clone size reflects TCRdb's work, not the paper's. Recorded for this sample are hundreds of thousands of distinct CDR3 sequences; approximately 14% of them occurred a single time. The ten top clones hold more than 8.5% of the sample.

Input material: blood. The sequence was obtained from a young woman with Graves' hyperthyroidism.

CDR3 reads: CASSSGTRGTEAFF. The nucleotides read TGTGCCAGCAGCTCCGGGACCCGAGGCACTGAAGCTTTCTTT. The V gene is TRBV28 and the J gene is TRBJ1-1; tentative D gene TRBD1, with 5 bases matching. From the cysteine through the phenylalanine, the CDR3 covers 14 amino acids. Just the 42-base CDR3 DNA is kept, in frame starting at base 1. Trimming removed 6 bases from V and 4 bases from J, leaving 15 bases between the germline ends. The germline V gene yields MDHEN for CDR1 and SYDVKM for CDR2. Beyond the CDR3, the reference TRBV28 and TRBJ1-1 genes provide the residues; the full variable domain reads: DVKVTQSSRYLVKRTGEKVFLECVQDMDHENMFWYRQDPGLGLRLIYFSYDVKMKEKGDIPEGYSVSREKKERFSLILESASTNQTSMYLCASSSGTRGTEAFFGQGTRLTVV.